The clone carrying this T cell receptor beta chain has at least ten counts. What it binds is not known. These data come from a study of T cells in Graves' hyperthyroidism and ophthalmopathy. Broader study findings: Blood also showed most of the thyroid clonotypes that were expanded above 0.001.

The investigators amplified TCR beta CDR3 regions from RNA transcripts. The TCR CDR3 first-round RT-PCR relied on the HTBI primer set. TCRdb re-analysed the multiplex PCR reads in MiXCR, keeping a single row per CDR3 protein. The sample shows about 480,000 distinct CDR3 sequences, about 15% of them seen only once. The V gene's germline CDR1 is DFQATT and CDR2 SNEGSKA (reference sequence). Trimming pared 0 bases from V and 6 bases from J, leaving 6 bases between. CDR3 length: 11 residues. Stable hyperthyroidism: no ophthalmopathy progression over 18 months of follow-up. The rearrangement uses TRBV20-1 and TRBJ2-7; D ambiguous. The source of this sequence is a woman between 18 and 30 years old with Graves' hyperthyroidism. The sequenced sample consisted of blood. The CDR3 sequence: CSARDLSEQYF. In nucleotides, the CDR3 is TGCAGTGCTAGAGATCTTTCCGAGCAGTACTTC.